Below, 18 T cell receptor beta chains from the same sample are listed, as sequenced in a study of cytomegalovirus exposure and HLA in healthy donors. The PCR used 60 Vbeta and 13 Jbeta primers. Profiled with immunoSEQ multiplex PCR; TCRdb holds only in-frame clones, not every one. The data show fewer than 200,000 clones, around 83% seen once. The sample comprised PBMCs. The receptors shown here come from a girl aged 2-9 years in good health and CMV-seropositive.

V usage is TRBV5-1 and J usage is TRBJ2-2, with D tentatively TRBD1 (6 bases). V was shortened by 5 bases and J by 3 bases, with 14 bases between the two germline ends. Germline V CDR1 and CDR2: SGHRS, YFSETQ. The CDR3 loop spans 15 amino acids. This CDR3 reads CASRSLPGDTGELFF. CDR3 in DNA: TGCGCCAGCAGATCGTTGCCAGGGGACACCGGGGAGCTGTTTTTT.

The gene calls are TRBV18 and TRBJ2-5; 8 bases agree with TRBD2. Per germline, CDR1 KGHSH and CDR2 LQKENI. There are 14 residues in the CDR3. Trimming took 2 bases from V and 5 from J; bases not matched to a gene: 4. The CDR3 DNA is TGTGCCAGCTCACCAAGCGGGGGCTTGGAGACCCAGTACTTC. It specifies CASSPSGGLETQYF.

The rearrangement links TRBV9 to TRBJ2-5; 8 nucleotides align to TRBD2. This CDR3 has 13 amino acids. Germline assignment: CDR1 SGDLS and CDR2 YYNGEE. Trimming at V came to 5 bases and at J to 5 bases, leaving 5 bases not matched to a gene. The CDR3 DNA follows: TGTGCCAGCAGAAACAGCGGGAGCGAGACCCAGTACTTC. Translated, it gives CASRNSGSETQYF.

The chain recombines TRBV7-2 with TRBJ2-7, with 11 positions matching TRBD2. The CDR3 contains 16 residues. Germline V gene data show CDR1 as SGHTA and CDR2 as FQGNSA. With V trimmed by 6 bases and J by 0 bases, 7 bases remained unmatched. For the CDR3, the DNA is TGTGCCAGCAGTCTTAGCGGGGGGGCAACCTCCTACGAGCAGTACTTC. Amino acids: CASSLSGGATSYEQYF.

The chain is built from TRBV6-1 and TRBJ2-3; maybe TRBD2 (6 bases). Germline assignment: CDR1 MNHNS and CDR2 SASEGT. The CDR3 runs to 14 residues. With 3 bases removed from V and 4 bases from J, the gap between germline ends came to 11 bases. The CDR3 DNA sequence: TGTGCCAGCAGTGAGACCGGAGGGCCAGATACGCAGTATTTT. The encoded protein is CASSETGGPDTQYF.

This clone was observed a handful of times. CDR3 loop: CASSRGGNYGYTF. The CDR3 region has the DNA TGTGCCAGCAGCCGGGGGGGAAACTATGGCTACACCTTC. The chain employs TRBV5-5 and TRBJ1-2; possibly TRBD1 for D (5 bases). The CDR3 consists of 13 residues. V lost 4 bases, J lost 2 bases, and 9 bases lay in between. Germline lookup yields CDR1 SGHKS and CDR2 YYEKEE (reference sequence).

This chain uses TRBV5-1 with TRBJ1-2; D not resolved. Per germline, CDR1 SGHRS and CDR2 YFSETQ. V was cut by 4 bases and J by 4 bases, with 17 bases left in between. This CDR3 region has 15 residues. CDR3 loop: CASSPSKRASYGYTF. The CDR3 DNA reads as TGCGCCAGCAGCCCGTCAAAGAGGGCCTCCTATGGCTACACCTTC.

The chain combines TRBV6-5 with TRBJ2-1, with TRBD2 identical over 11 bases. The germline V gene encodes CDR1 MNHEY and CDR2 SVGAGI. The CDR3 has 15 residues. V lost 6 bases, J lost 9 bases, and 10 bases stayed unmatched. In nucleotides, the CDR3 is TGTGCCAGCAGCAAGCTAGCGGGAGGAGAGGGTGAGCAGTTCTTC. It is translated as CASSKLAGGEGEQFF.

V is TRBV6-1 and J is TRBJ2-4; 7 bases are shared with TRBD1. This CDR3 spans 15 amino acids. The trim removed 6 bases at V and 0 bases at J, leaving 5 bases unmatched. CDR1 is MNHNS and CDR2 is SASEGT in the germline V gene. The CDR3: CASRRQGQAKNIQYF. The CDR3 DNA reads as TGTGCCAGCAGGCGACAGGGCCAAGCCAAAAACATTCAGTACTTC.

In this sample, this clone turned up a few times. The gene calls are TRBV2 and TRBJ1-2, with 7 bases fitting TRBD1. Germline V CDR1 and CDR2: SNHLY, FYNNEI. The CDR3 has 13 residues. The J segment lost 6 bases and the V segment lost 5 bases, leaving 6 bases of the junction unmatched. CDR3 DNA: TGTGCCAGCAGTCGATTCACAGGGGATGGCTACACCTTC. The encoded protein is CASSRFTGDGYTF.

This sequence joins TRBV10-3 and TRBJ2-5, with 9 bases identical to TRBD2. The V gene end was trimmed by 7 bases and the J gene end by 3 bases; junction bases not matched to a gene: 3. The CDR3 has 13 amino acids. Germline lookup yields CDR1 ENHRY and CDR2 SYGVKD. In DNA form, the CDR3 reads TGTGCCATCAAATCTAGCGGGGAAGAGACCCAGTACTTC. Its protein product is CAIKSSGEETQYF.

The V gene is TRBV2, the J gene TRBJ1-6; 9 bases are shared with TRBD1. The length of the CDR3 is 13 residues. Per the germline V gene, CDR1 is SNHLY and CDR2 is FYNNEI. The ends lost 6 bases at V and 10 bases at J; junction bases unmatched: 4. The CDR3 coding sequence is TGTGCCAGCAGAGGACAGGGGAACTCACCCCTCCACTTT. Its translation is CASRGQGNSPLHF.

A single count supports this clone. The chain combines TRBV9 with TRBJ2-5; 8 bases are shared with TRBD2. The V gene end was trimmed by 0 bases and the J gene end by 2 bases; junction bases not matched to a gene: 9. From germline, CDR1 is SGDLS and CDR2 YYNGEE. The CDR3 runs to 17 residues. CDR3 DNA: TGTGCCAGCAGCGTAGGGGGCGGGAGGACGGGACAAGAGACCCAGTACTTC. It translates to CASSVGGGRTGQETQYF.

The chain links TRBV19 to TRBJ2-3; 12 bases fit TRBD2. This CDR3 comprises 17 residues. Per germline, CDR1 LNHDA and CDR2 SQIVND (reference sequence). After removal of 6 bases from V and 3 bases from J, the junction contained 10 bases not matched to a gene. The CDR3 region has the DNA TGTGCCAGTAGCCGGAGGACTAGCGGGATAGGGACAGATACGCAGTATTTT. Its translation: CASSRRTSGIGTDTQYF.

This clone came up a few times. As DNA, the CDR3 is TGTGCCACATTTGGGACAGGGGACTCACCCCTCCACTTT. It encodes CATFGTGDSPLHF. The V call is TRBV2, the J call TRBJ1-6; 10 nucleotides agree with TRBD1. This CDR3 is built from 13 residues. Germline V gene lookup returns CDR1 SNHLY and CDR2 FYNNEI. V shed 10 bases, J shed 10 bases, and the junction held 7 bases outside the gene matches.

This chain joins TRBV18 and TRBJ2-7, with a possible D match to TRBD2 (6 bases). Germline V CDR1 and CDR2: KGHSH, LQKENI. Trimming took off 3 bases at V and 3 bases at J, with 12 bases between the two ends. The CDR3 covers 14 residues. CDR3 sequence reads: CASSPTGGHYEQYF. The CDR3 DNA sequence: TGTGCCAGCTCACCGACCGGGGGTCACTACGAGCAGTACTTC.

CDR3 DNA: TGCAGCGTTGGGCAAAACTATGGCTACACCTTC. This sequence encodes CSVGQNYGYTF. This chain joins TRBV29-1 and TRBJ1-2; no clear D. Germline lookup yields CDR1 SQVTM and CDR2 ANQGSEA. The CDR3 is 11 amino acids. Trimming removed 4 bases at V and 2 bases at J, with 5 bases between.

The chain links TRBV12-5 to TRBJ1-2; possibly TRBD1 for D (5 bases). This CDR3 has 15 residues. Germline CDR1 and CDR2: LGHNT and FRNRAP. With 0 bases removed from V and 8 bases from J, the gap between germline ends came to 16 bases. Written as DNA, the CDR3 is TGTGCTAGTGGTTTGGTAAAGGGGATCTTAGTAGGCTACACCTTC. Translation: CASGLVKGILVGYTF.